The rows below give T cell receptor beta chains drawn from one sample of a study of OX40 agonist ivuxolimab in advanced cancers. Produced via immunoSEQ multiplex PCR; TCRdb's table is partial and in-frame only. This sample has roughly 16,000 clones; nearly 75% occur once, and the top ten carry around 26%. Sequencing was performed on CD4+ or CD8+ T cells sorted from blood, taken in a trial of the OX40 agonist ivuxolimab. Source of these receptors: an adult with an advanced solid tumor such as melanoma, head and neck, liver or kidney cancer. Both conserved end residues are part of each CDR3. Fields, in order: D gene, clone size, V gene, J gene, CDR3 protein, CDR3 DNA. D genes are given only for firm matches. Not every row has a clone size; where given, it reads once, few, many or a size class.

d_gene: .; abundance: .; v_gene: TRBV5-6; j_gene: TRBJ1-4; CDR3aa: CASSFRNFATNEKLFF; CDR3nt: TGTGCCAGCAGCTTTAGAAACTTCGCAACTAATGAAAAACTGTTTTTT
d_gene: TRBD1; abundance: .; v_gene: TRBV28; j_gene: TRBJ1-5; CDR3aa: CASSLNWDSYQPQHF; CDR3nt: TGTGCCAGCAGTTTAAATTGGGACAGCTATCAGCCCCAGCATTTT
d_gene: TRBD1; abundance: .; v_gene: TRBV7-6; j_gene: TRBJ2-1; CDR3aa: CASSLAAGQVKRSSYNEQFF; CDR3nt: TGTGCCAGCAGCTTAGCCGCCGGACAGGTCAAAAGGAGCTCCTACAATGAGCAGTTCTTC
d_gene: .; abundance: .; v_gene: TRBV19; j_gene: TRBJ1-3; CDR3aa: CASSIRGSGNTIYF; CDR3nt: TGTGCCAGTAGTATACGAGGGTCTGGAAACACCATATATTTT
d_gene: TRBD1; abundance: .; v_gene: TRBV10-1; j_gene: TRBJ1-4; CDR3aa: CASSVPGQEAAAEKLFF; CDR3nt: TGCGCCAGCAGTGTTCCGGGACAGGAGGCCGCCGCCGAAAAACTGTTTTTT
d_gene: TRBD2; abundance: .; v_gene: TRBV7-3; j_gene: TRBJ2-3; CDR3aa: CASSHTSGDTDTQYF; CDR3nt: TGTGCCAGCAGCCACACTAGCGGAGACACAGATACGCAGTATTTT
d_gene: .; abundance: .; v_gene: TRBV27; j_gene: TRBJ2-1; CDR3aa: CASSLHGDEQFF; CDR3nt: TGTGCCAGCAGTTTACACGGCGATGAGCAGTTCTTC
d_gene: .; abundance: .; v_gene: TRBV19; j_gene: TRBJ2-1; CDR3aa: CASSMAGSYNEQFF; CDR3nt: TGTGCCAGTAGTATGGCGGGCTCCTACAATGAGCAGTTCTTC
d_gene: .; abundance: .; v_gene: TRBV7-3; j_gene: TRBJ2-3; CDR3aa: CASSLTGGTDTQYF; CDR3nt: TGTGCCAGCAGCTTAACAGGGGGCACAGATACGCAGTATTTT
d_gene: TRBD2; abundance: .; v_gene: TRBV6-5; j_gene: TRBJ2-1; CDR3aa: CASSYVSSGMHNEQFF; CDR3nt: TGTGCCAGCAGTTACGTCTCGAGCGGGATGCACAATGAGCAGTTCTTC
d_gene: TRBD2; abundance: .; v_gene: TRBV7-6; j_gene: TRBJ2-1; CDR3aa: CASSPGLAGVVNEQFF; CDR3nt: TGTGCCAGCAGCCCTGGACTAGCGGGAGTCGTCAATGAGCAGTTCTTC
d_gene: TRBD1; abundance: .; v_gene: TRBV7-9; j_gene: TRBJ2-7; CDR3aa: CAGSPPTGVGEQYF; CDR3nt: TGTGCCGGCAGCCCGCCGACAGGGGTTGGCGAGCAGTACTTC
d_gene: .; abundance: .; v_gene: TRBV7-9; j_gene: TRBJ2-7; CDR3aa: CASSSISYEQYF; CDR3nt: TGTGCCAGCAGCTCCATCTCCTACGAGCAGTACTTC
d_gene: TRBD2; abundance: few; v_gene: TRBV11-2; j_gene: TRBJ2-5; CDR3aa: CASSPGGRETQYF; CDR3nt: TGTGCCAGCAGCCCGGGGGGTCGGGAGACCCAGTACTTC
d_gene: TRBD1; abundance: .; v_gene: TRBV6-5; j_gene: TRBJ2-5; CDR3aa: CASSDPTGAQYF; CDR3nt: TGTGCCAGCAGCGACCCGACAGGGGCCCAGTACTTC
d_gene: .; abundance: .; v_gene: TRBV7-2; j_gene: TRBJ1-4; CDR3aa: CASSLDSTNEKLFF; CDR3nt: TGTGCCAGCAGCCTTGACTCAACTAATGAAAAACTGTTTTTT
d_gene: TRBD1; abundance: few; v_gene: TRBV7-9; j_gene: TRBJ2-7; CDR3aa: CATSGTGGGYEQYF; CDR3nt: TGTGCCACCTCCGGGACAGGGGGCGGGTACGAGCAGTACTTC
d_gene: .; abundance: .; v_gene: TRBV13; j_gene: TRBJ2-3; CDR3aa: CASSLGVDTQYF; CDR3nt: TGTGCCAGCAGCTTAGGTGTAGATACGCAGTATTTT
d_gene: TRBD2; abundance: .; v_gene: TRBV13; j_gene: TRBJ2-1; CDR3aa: CASSPSGLAGVHHNEQFF; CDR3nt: TGTGCCAGCAGCCCCAGCGGCCTAGCGGGAGTTCATCACAATGAGCAGTTCTTC
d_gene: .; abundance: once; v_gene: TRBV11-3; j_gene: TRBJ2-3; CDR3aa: CASSTLWGREWYF; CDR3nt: TGTGCCAGCAGCACCCTTTGGGGGCGTGAATGGTATTTT
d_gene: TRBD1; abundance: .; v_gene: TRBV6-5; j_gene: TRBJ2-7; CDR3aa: CASTQGVGRDEQYF; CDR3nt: TGTGCCAGCACCCAGGGGGTAGGTCGGGACGAGCAGTACTTC
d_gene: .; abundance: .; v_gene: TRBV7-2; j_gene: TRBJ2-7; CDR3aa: CASSPPTGLRTLYEQYF; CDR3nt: TGTGCCAGCAGCCCGCCTACAGGGCTCCGGACCTTATACGAGCAGTACTTC
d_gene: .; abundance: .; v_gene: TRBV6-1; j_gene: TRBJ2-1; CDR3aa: CASSPLGAEEQFF; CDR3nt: TGTGCCAGCAGCCCGCTCGGGGCTGAAGAGCAGTTCTTC
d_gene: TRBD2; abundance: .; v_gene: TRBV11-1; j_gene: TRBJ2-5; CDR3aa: CASSPAGDILFVETQYF; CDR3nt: TGTGCCAGCAGCCCAGCGGGGGACATTCTGTTCGTGGAGACCCAGTACTTC
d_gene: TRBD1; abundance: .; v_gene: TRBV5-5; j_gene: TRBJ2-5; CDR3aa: CASSSGQGILYQETQYF; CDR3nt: TGTGCCAGCAGCTCAGGACAGGGAATTTTATACCAAGAGACCCAGTACTTC
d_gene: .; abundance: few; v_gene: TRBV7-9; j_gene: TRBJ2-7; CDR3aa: CASSHVGRGDEQYF; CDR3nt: TGTGCCAGCAGCCATGTGGGCAGGGGGGACGAGCAGTACTTC
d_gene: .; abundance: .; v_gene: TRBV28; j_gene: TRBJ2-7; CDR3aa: CASSLSSGHSVPYEQYF; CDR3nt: TGTGCCAGCAGTTTATCCTCCGGACACAGTGTCCCTTACGAGCAGTACTTC
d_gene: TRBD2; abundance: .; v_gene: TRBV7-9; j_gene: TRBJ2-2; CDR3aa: CASSLEATTSGQNTGELFF; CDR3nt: TGTGCCAGCAGCTTAGAAGCTACTACTAGCGGACAGAACACCGGGGAGCTGTTTTTT
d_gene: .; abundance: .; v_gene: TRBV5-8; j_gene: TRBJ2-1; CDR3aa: CASSLPQGRKPSYNEQFF; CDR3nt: TGTGCCAGCAGCCTGCCCCAGGGCCGGAAGCCCTCCTACAATGAGCAGTTCTTC
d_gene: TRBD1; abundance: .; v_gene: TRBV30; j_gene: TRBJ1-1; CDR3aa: CAWSVGVGTGVNTEAFF; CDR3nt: TGTGCCTGGAGTGTCGGAGTGGGGACAGGGGTGAACACTGAAGCTTTCTTT
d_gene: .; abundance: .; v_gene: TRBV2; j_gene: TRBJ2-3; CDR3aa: CASRGGRGGNTDTQYF; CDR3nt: TGTGCCAGCAGGGGGGGTAGAGGAGGAAACACAGATACGCAGTATTTT
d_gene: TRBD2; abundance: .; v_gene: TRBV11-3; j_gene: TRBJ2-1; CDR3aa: CASSLVGGSGRGYNEQFF; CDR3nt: TGTGCCAGCAGCTTAGTGGGAGGTAGCGGGAGGGGATACAATGAGCAGTTCTTC
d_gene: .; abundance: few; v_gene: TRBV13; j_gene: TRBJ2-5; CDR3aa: CASRQWTSQETQYF; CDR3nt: TGTGCCAGCAGGCAATGGACTTCACAAGAGACCCAGTACTTC
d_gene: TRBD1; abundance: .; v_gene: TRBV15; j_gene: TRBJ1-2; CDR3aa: CATSRGTGYGYTF; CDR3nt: TGTGCCACCAGCAGAGGGACAGGGTATGGCTACACCTTC
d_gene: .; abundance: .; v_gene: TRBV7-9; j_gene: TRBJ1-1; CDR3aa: CASRGRGSTEAFF; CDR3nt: TGTGCCAGCAGGGGTCGCGGGTCCACTGAAGCTTTCTTT
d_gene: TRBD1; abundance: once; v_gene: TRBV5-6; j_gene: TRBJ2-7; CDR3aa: CASSLPDRATSYEQYF; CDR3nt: TGTGCCAGCAGCTTGCCGGACAGGGCCACCTCCTACGAGCAGTACTTC
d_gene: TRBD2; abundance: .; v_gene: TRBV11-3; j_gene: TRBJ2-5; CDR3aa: CASSPRLGTAGGRQETQYF; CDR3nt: TGTGCCAGCAGCCCCCGGTTGGGGACGGCGGGAGGACGGCAAGAGACCCAGTACTTC
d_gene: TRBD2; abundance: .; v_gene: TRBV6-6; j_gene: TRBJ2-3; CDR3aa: CASTSTSGGNTDTQYF; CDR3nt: TGTGCCAGCACCTCGACTAGCGGGGGAAACACAGATACGCAGTATTTT
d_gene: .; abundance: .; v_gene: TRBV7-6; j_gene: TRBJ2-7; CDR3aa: CASSLSSSASYEQYF; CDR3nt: TGTGCCAGCAGCCTTAGCTCCAGCGCCTCCTACGAGCAGTACTTC
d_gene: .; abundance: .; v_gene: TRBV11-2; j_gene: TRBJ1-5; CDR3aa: CASSAGQGQQPQHF; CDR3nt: TGTGCCAGCAGCGCAGGGCAGGGCCAGCAGCCCCAGCATTTT
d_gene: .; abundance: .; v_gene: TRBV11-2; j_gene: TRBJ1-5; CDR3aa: CASSSDTNQPQHF; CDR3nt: TGTGCCAGCAGCTCGGACACCAATCAGCCCCAGCATTTT
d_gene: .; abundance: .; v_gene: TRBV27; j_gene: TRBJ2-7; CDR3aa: CASSPSTPLRYEQYF; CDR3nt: TGTGCCAGCAGTCCATCGACTCCCCTCCGGTACGAGCAGTACTTC
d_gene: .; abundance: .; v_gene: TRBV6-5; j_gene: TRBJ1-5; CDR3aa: CASTDTYQPQHF; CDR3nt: TGTGCCAGCACTGATACGTATCAGCCCCAGCATTTT
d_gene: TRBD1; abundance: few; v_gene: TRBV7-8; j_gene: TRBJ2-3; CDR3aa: CASSLVGGRTGVGDTQYF; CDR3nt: TGTGCCAGCAGCTTAGTTGGTGGGAGGACAGGGGTGGGAGATACGCAGTATTTT
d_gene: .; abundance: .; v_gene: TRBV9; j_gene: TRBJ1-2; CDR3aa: CASSVESLGGYTF; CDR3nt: TGTGCCAGCAGCGTAGAGTCTTTGGGTGGCTACACCTTC
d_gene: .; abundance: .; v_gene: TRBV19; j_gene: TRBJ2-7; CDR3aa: CASSFQGYEQYF; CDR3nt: TGTGCCAGTAGTTTCCAGGGGTACGAGCAGTACTTC
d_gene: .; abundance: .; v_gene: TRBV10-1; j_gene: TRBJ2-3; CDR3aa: CASSGGQGGTDTQYF; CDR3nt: TGCGCCAGCAGTGGAGGACAAGGGGGCACAGATACGCAGTATTTT
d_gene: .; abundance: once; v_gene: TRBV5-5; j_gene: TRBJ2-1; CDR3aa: CASSLIRDGEQFF; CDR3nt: TGTGCCAGCAGCTTGATAAGGGATGGTGAGCAGTTCTTC